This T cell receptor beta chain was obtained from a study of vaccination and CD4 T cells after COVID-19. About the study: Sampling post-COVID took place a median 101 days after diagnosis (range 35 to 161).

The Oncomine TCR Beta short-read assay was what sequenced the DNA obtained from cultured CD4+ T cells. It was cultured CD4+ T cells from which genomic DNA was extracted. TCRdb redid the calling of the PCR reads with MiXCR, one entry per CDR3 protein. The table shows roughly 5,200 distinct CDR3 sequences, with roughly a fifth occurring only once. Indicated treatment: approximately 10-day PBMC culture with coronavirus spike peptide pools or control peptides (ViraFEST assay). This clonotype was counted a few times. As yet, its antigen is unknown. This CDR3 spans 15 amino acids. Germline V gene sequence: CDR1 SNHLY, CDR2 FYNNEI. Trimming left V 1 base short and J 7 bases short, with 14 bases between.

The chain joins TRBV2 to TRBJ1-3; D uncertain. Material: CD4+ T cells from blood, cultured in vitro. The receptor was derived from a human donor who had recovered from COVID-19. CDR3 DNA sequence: TGTGCCAGCAGTGAAGTGAGCCTCCAAGGGAACACCATATATTTT. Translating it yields CASSEVSLQGNTIYF.